A single T cell receptor beta chain is shown here with its context. Its cognate antigen has yet to be identified. No much larger clone exists at a distance of one base, and base qualities are not known. The data stem from a study of cytomegalovirus exposure and HLA in healthy donors (dated by TCRdb to about 2017). General notes on the study: According to an earlier analysis of several hundred of the donors, some 180 million T cells yielded over 90 million unique TCR beta sequences and about 300 Gb of sequence data. The study used immunosequencing to profile the T cell repertoires of approximately 640 subjects and linked those repertoires to cytomegalovirus serostatus. Four to six DR-DQ haplotypes were handled as single units for association and clustering because linkage in the cohort was strong. An earlier analysis of several hundred of the donors applied high-throughput TCR beta sequencing to assess whether each TCR beta V gene segment acted as functional or pseudogenic. About 330 gigabases of sequencing data and around 80 million unique TCR sequences made up an early release that covered around 640 HLA-typed donors. Along with the roughly 710-subject first cohort, a separate validation cohort of around 120 different subjects was used. In the later analysis, no new phenotypic data were used to find candidate immune exposures; instead, reliance was placed on TCR beta sequences and their occurrence across donors. The study aimed to test whether cataloging public T cell receptors could reveal signatures of past pathogen exposure. Among the roughly 410 genotyped donors, around 79% belonged to the genetic ancestry cluster associated with self-reported Caucasian donors. Donor age, sex, ethnicity and CMV serostatus were collected together with the repertoire data. Every repertoire in the discovery cohort had been generated on one and the same sequencing platform. In a later analysis, previously published TCR beta repertoires from several hundred donors were re-analyzed and high-resolution HLA genotyping was added so that TCR occurrence patterns could be studied. HLA typing covered class I and class II loci at four-digit resolution. Among a few hundred genotyped donors of the cohort, an average of about 240,000 unique TCR beta nucleotide sequences were sequenced per donor, roughly a sixth of them non-productive. The study combined high-throughput TCR immunosequencing, statistical association of individual TCRs with disease status, and machine learning to predict cytomegalovirus infection status. A later genetic analysis used genome-wide SNP genotypes for about 65% of the 666 donors, treating that subset as a discovery cohort. Typing coverage varied by locus: 629-630 donors for A, B, C, DRB1 and DQB1; more than 500 for DQA1; about 600 for DPA1; some 470 for DPB1. The paper's findings and limits, for the study overall: The authors suggested that the approach could potentially be generalized to other disease states and immunological phenotypes. A later analysis associated 15,000 to 20,000 TCR beta sequences with specific HLA alleles at a false discovery rate of 0.05. This cohort had only TCR beta chains sequenced, and the lack of alpha or paired-chain data limited which features could be detected. V-gene and J-gene trimming of TCR beta chains was associated with a missense DCLRE1C variant in a later genetic analysis, and the association was replicated in an independent cohort. While some public TCRs were present in many individuals, most TCR sequences turned up only very rarely across donors. In vitro tests confirmed that a few of the cytomegalovirus-associated TCR beta chains recognize cytomegalovirus antigens. A later genetic analysis reported fewer N-insertions in productive TCRs among donors in an Asian-associated ancestry cluster than the roughly 700-donor mean. A later analysis found that HLA-associated TCR beta chains were more clonally expanded and had lower generation probabilities than equally common non-associated chains. A later analysis reported that several top co-occurrence clusters appeared linked to parvovirus B19, influenza, CMV and Epstein-Barr virus. In the study, some 160 TCR beta chains were listed as associated with cytomegalovirus. The classifier was reported to diagnose cytomegalovirus status with high specificity and sensitivity in both the original cohort and the validation cohort. The only immune exposure information available for the cohort was CMV serostatus. Because some donors lacked HLA typing at each locus, the association tests relied only on the typed subset. Presence/absence analyses assumed roughly uniform sequencing depth across donors, an assumption that may not hold. Linkage disequilibrium might explain the correlated functional status among segregating V segments, but an unknown experimental factor could not be ruled out. Broadly in line with IMGT annotations, most TCR beta V segments showed up in productive rearrangements about 90% or about 30% of the time in an earlier analysis of under 700 of the donors. Because counts were too low, roughly 16 rarely observed V segments, including chromosome 9 orphons, were excluded from the earlier analysis of around 590 of the donors. A later analysis found that most CMV-associated TCR beta chains appeared HLA-restricted, with HLA associations seemingly driven largely by CMV exposure. The sequencing pipeline was judged likely to have produced a cluster of highly shared sequence variants as a technical artifact. In a later analysis, TCR association rates were found to vary across HLA loci, with the most associated TCRs seen for DRB1 alleles and the fewest for HLA-C alleles. A further reported finding was that TCR beta sequences accurately predicted the HLA-A and HLA-B alleles for most subjects in the first cohort. When HLA alleles, especially DR and DQ, strongly co-occurred, attributing TCR associations to individual alleles was difficult.

The library relied on the immunoSEQ multiplex PCR assay. For the multiplex PCR, a mixture combining 60 forward primers for TCR Vbeta segments and 13 reverse primers for TCR Jbeta segments was used. A multiplex PCR assay on genomic DNA amplified the CDR3 region of rearranged TCR beta genes. The Illumina HiSeq System was used to sequence the amplified TCR beta libraries as 87-base-pair reads. For the original study's pipeline: A later analysis tallied around 82 million unique TCR beta chains across the 550 to 850 repertoires, and some 10 million of those chains were shared by two or more donors. A nearest-neighbor algorithm error-corrected the raw reads and collapsed the reads into unique sequences, merging closely related sequences to remove PCR and sequencing errors. Alignment of CDR3 sequences to IMGT reference sequences was used to assign V, D and J gene segments. For a sequence to be retained, at least a six-nucleotide match to both a V gene segment and a J gene segment was required. Rearrangements were called productive when the CDR3 lacked stop codons and stayed in frame with V and J; all others were non-productive. Following IMGT convention, CDR3 was defined as the stretch from the second conserved V-encoded cysteine up to the conserved J-encoded phenylalanine. The earlier analysis of 587 of the donors excluded sequences that lacked an unambiguous match to a single V gene segment. In an earlier analysis of some 590 of the donors, V segments were called functional above 56.7% productive rearrangements and were called segregating when the between-donor standard deviation exceeded 5%. A statistical classification framework was built for diagnosing cytomegalovirus status from the catalog of TCR beta chain sequences. A later analysis assigned V and J genes by comparing TCR nucleotide sequences with IMGT/GENE-DB human TR gene sequences. Using the TCRdist pipeline, a later analysis assigned CDR3 sequences along with most-parsimonious VDJ recombination scenarios. In a later analysis, each TCR beta chain was defined by its CDR3 amino acid sequence together with its V-gene family, and reads without a unique V-gene family were excluded. To address suspected cross-contamination and a sequencing artifact, a later analysis removed roughly 580 highly shared, low-generation-probability nucleotide sequences. In a later analysis, a clonal expansion index was calculated for each public chain from normalized within-repertoire ranks of inferred template counts. A later analysis computed generation probabilities with a VDJ recombination model fitted to out-of-frame rearrangements, and checked the results against IGoR. In a later analysis, TCR-TCR, TCR-HLA and TCR-CMV co-occurrence was scored with hypergeometric tests, and a repertoire-size bias correction was applied to TCR pairs. In a later analysis, false discovery rates were estimated by permuting HLA or CMV assignments 20 times. In a later analysis, co-occurring TCRs were grouped with DBSCAN, and TCRdist sequence similarity was added when clustering was performed within HLA-allele-positive subsets. For co-occurrence clustering, repertoires with fewer than 30,000 or more than 120,000 public chains were excluded, along with five or six repertoires with anomalous nucleotide sharing. This immuneACCESS table, as held by TCRdb, lists in-frame sequences with V and J called but not all clones. Of the missing ones, under half trace to an unresolved V gene in checked studies; the others have no known cause. The DNA was the basis for D and trimming; V, J and clone size are from that table. In this sample the table shows over 150,000 clones, 65% to 85% of which occur a single time. Together, the top ten hold around 2.5% of the sample.

The cohort comprised 670 or so healthy bone marrow donors. Cohort members were all nominally healthy when sampled, although unrecorded immune exposures were likely present. The donor tested CMV seropositive, placing the donor among the approximately 310 seropositive members of the cohort. A peripheral blood sample was collected from each donor, and TCR beta sequencing was performed on peripheral blood mononuclear cells. Genomic DNA was extracted from the blood cell samples with the Qiagen DNeasy Blood Extraction Kit. This receptor was identified in a woman in her thirties or forties in good health and CMV-seropositive. The sample comprised PBMCs.

The CDR3 loop reads CASSIGGTGNQPQHF. The nucleotide sequence reads TGTGCCAGTAGTATAGGTGGGACAGGGAATCAGCCCCAGCATTTT. The rearrangement joined TRBV19 to TRBJ1-5, with 9 bases aligning to TRBD1. Germline trimming amounts to 1 base on V and 4 bases on J, with 2 as the count of junction bases outside the gene matches. CDR1 and CDR2 were assigned from the germline V gene (reference sequence) as LNHDA and SQIVND. Counted from cysteine to phenylalanine, this CDR3 has 15 amino acids. Just the 45-base CDR3 DNA is kept, in frame starting at base 1.